The 5 T cell receptor beta chains below come from one sample, sequenced in a study of blood T cell repertoires in COVID-19. The method was immunoSEQ multiplex PCR; TCRdb's version includes in-frame clones alone and lacks a portion of them. The sample consists of about 97,000 clones, around four fifths of them appearing once. The sample consisted of peripheral blood. These TCRs come from a man in his fifties or sixties with active or convalescent COVID-19.

The rearrangement joins TRBV28 to TRBJ1-1; unclear D gene. Per germline, CDR1 MDHEN and CDR2 SYDVKM. The V end was cut by 3 bases, the J end by 0 bases, with 8 bases between. The CDR3 runs to 14 residues. The CDR3 coding sequence is TGTGCCAGCAGTTTGTCAGTAATGAACACTGAAGCTTTCTTT. It translates to CASSLSVMNTEAFF.

The chain employs TRBV7-3 and TRBJ2-2; TRBD2 is a possible D gene (6 bases). V lost 4 bases and J lost 7, with 10 bases in between. Germline CDR1 and CDR2: SGHTA and FQGTGA. CDR3 length: 13 residues. The CDR3 sequence is CASSSSEGGELFF. Here the CDR3 DNA reads TGTGCCAGCAGCTCTAGCGAGGGCGGGGAGCTGTTTTTT.

The chain couples TRBV6-6 to TRBJ1-2; a possible D gene is TRBD1 (6 bases). The CDR3 extends over 13 amino acids. Germline V CDR1 and CDR2: MNHNY, SVGAGI (reference sequence). With 7 bases removed from V and 8 bases from J, the gap between germline ends came to 17 bases. The CDR3 loop reads CASIGGGQEGYTF. DNA of the CDR3: TGTGCCAGCATAGGGGGGGGGCAGGAGGGCTACACCTTC.

This rearrangement joins TRBV6-5 to TRBJ2-2; 7 bases agree with TRBD2. V was clipped by 6 bases and J by 1 base; unmatched bases: 5. The germline V gene encodes CDR1 MNHEY and CDR2 SVGAGI. CDR3 size: 15 residues. Here the CDR3 DNA reads TGTGCCAGCAGCTCTGGGAGGGTGAACACCGGGGAGCTGTTTTTT. Translation: CASSSGRVNTGELFF.

The chain is built from TRBV2 and TRBJ2-1, with TRBD1 identical over 8 bases. Germline values: CDR1 SNHLY, CDR2 FYNNEI. V dropped 7 bases and J dropped 5; count of bases not matched to a gene: 7. The CDR3 is made up of 14 amino acids. Written as DNA, the CDR3 is TGTGCCAGCAAAAGGACAGGGTATGACAATGAGCAGTTCTTC. This translates into CASKRTGYDNEQFF.